The 27 T cell receptor beta chains in this list originate from one sample, sequenced in a study of response to subunit inactivated influenza vaccine. TCRdb redid the calling of the RT-PCR reads with MiXCR, one entry per CDR3 protein. The sample gives around 760,000 distinct CDR3 sequences, about 15% of which show up once; approximately 7% is in the top ten. Sequences were derived from PBMCs from blood, sampled roughly 15 days before vaccination. The receptors were gathered from a man in his fifties or sixties who received an inactivated influenza vaccine.

Only a few counts were recorded for this clonotype. V gene TRBV7-9 combines with J gene TRBJ2-2; D gene ambiguous. The CDR3 covers 16 residues. Between the trimmed V and J ends, which lost 4 bases and 4 bases, there was a span of 16 bases. Germline CDR1 reads SEHNR; CDR2 reads FQNEAQ (reference sequence). This CDR3 reads CASSSGPSHFTGELFF. Here the CDR3 DNA reads TGTGCCAGCAGCTCGGGTCCATCCCATTTCACCGGGGAGCTGTTTTTT.

This clonotype was detected only a few times. In DNA form, the CDR3 reads TGTGCCAGCAGCCCGGGGCGGGCTAGCGGAGAGACCCAGTACTTC. Protein product: CASSPGRASGETQYF. The chain uses TRBV5-4 and TRBJ2-5; 7 bases fit TRBD2. Germline CDR1 is SGHNT and CDR2 is YYREEE (reference sequence). The CDR3 runs 15 residues. The junction had 10 bases not matched to a gene; V was cut back by 4 bases and J by 4 bases. The full variable domain, rest sourced from reference TRBV5-4 and TRBJ2-5, is ETGVTQSPTHLIKTRGQQVTLRCSSQSGHNTVSWYQQALGQGPQFIFQYYREEENGRGNFPPRFSGLQFPNYSSELNVNALELDDSALYLCASSPGRASGETQYFGPGTRLLVL.

The chain combines TRBV27 with TRBJ2-1; D might be TRBD1 (6 bases). In germline, CDR1 is MNHEY, CDR2 SMNVEV (reference sequence). The CDR3 sequence is 13 residues long. V lost 6 bases and J 5 bases, leaving 11 bases between the germline ends. The CDR3 here is CASRTAGDNEQFF. CDR3 nucleotide sequence: TGTGCCAGCAGGACCGCAGGGGACAATGAGCAGTTCTTC.

This clonotype was observed a handful of times. This chain connects TRBV5-1 to TRBJ2-1, with 9 bases matching TRBD1. V shed 4 bases and J 5 bases; nucleotides not matched to a gene: 7. The CDR3 covers 15 residues. The germline CDR1 and CDR2 sequences are SGHRS and YFSETQ. CDR3 nucleotide sequence: TGCGCCAGCAGCCTAGCCGGGACAGGGAACAATGAGCAGTTCTTC. It yields the protein CASSLAGTGNNEQFF.

This clonotype showed up just a few times. The chain joins TRBV13 to TRBJ1-1; D is uncertain. Germline V gene lookup returns CDR1 PRHDT and CDR2 FYEKMQ (reference sequence). The length of the CDR3 is 12 residues. Trimming took off 5 bases at V and 7 bases at J, with 11 bases between the two ends. The CDR3 protein is CASSQLGSEAFF. DNA for the CDR3: TGTGCCAGCAGCCAGCTTGGGAGTGAAGCTTTCTTT.

A single count supports this clonotype. The V and J genes are TRBV18 and TRBJ2-3, with TRBD2 matching over 12 bases. Germline V gene lookup returns CDR1 KGHSH and CDR2 LQKENI. The trim removed 3 bases at V and 0 bases at J, leaving 7 bases unmatched. The CDR3 has 18 residues. In DNA form, the CDR3 reads TGTGCCAGCTCACCTATACAGACTAGCGGGGGAAGCACAGATACGCAGTATTTT. The encoded protein is CASSPIQTSGGSTDTQYF.

In its sample, this clonotype was seen a few times. This chain links TRBV9 with TRBJ2-2; the match to TRBD1 covers 9 bases. The CDR3 is made up of 16 amino acids. Unmatched junction bases numbered 10, after V lost 4 bases and J lost 6 bases. Germline V lookup: CDR1 SGDLS, CDR2 YYNGEE. CDR3 amino acids: CASSSATGGAAGELFF. In DNA form, the CDR3 reads TGTGCCAGCAGCTCCGCAACAGGGGGCGCGGCCGGGGAGCTGTTTTTT.

This chain connects TRBV20-1 to TRBJ2-1; 8 bases align to TRBD2. This CDR3 has 15 amino acids. The germline V gene has CDR1 DFQATT and CDR2 SNEGSKA (reference sequence). Trimming at V came to 0 bases and at J to 4 bases, leaving 5 bases not matched to a gene. In nucleotides, the CDR3 is TGCAGTGCTAGAGATGGTCGGGGGGGTTACAATGAGCAGTTCTTC. Translation: CSARDGRGGYNEQFF.

The rearrangement uses TRBV7-8 and TRBJ2-7, with TRBD2 identical over 7 bases. CDR1 and CDR2 from the germline V gene are SGHVS and FQNEAQ. V shed 2 bases and J 2 bases; nucleotides not matched to a gene: 12. The CDR3 is made up of 17 amino acids. DNA of the CDR3: TGTGCCAGCAGCTTAAATTCCGGCGGGAGAGGCGCCTACGAGCAGTACTTC. The encoded protein is CASSLNSGGRGAYEQYF.

The rearrangement uses TRBV20-1 and TRBJ2-1; 9 bases are a match to TRBD2. CDR1 is DFQATT, CDR2 SNEGSKA, per germline (reference sequence). The length of the CDR3 is 15 residues. V was clipped by 1 base and J by 3 bases; unmatched bases: 4. The CDR3 DNA is TGCAGTGCTAGAGCAACAGCGGGGGGCTACAATGAGCAGTTCTTC. Protein product: CSARATAGGYNEQFF.

The sample holds a few counts of this clonotype. The rearrangement uses TRBV7-9 and TRBJ2-6, with no clear D. Trimming took 7 bases from V and 2 from J, leaving 6 bases between them. CDR1 SEHNR and CDR2 FQNEAQ come from the germline V gene (reference sequence). The CDR3 totals 13 residues. For the CDR3, the DNA is TGTGCCAGCATCATGGCTGGGGCCAACGTCCTGACTTTC. This sequence encodes CASIMAGANVLTF.

The CDR3 sequence is CASSLVHRNTGELFF. The CDR3 DNA reads as TGTGCCAGCAGCTTAGTACACAGGAACACCGGGGAGCTGTTTTTT. The V gene is TRBV7-2, the J gene TRBJ2-2; no clear D. The germline V gene has CDR1 SGHTA and CDR2 FQGNSA. The CDR3 sequence is 15 residues long. V was clipped by 1 base and J by 1 base, with 7 bases between them.

This clonotype was seen a few times. The chain uses TRBV5-1 and TRBJ1-3, with TRBD1 identical over 7 bases. CDR3 length: 15 amino acids. Trimming cost V 5 bases and J 0 bases; bases outside gene matches: 5. Germline CDR1 is SGHRS and CDR2 is YFSETQ. The CDR3 sequence is CASSWDSLSGNTIYF. CDR3 sequence (DNA): TGCGCCAGCAGTTGGGACAGCCTCTCTGGAAACACCATATATTTT.

This chain uses TRBV6-5 with TRBJ2-1, with TRBD1 matching over 11 bases. This CDR3 has 15 residues. The V and J ends lost 0 bases and 10 bases, in that order; junction bases with no gene match: 5. Germline values: CDR1 MNHEY, CDR2 SVGAGI. The CDR3, as DNA: TGTGCCAGCAGTTACTCGGACAGGGGGCGCGTAGAGCAGTTCTTC. As protein: CASSYSDRGRVEQFF.

The chain combines TRBV5-1 with TRBJ2-2, with 7 bases fitting TRBD1. The CDR3 consists of 17 residues. Germline V gives CDR1 SGHRS, CDR2 YFSETQ. The J segment lost 5 bases and the V segment lost 0 bases, leaving 10 bases of the junction unmatched. CDR3 nucleotide sequence: TGCGCCAGCAGCTTGGGGCCCCACAGGGGCCGGACCGGGGAGCTGTTTTTT. As protein: CASSLGPHRGRTGELFF.

The genes are TRBV7-9 and TRBJ2-1; TRBD2 matches at 13 bases. Unmatched junction bases numbered 11, after V lost 5 bases and J lost 7 bases. Germline V gene lookup returns CDR1 SEHNR and CDR2 FQNEAQ (reference sequence). This CDR3 spans 17 amino acids. The CDR3 DNA reads TGTGCCAGCAGCACGCGCCCGGGACTAGCGGGGACGAATGAGCAGTTCTTC. Its translation is CASSTRPGLAGTNEQFF.

This sequence joins TRBV28 and TRBJ2-1, with D perhaps matching TRBD1 (5 bases). The V end lost 6 bases, the J end lost 4 bases, and 13 bases lay between the germline ends. There are 14 residues in the CDR3. Germline assignment: CDR1 MDHEN and CDR2 SYDVKM. CDR3 nucleotides: TGTGCCAGCAGACACGCCAGGGCTTACAATGAGCAGTTCTTC. As protein: CASRHARAYNEQFF.

The table lists this clonotype with many counts. This chain links TRBV12-3 or TRBV12-4 with TRBJ2-1, with 9 nucleotides matching TRBD2. This CDR3 region has 13 residues. With V trimmed by 3 bases and J by 9 bases, 3 bases remained unmatched. This CDR3 is CASSFGGGAEQFF. CDR3 DNA: TGTGCCAGCAGTTTTGGCGGGGGGGCTGAGCAGTTCTTC.

This clonotype turned up a few times. This sequence joins TRBV6-1 and TRBJ1-1, with a tentative D call TRBD1 (5 bases). This CDR3 contains 13 residues. Per germline, CDR1 MNHNS and CDR2 SASEGT. Trimming took 6 bases from V and 3 from J, leaving 11 bases between them. The CDR3 region is CASRTELYTEAFF. The CDR3 nucleotides are TGTGCCAGCAGGACAGAGTTGTACACTGAAGCTTTCTTT.

The sample holds a few counts of this clonotype. The rearrangement uses TRBV6-1 and TRBJ2-7; 11 nucleotides agree with TRBD2. Germline CDR1 and CDR2: MNHNS and SASEGT. There are 14 residues in the CDR3. Trimming cost V 7 bases and J 5 bases; bases outside gene matches: 7. This chain's CDR3 is CASTNSGGADEQYF. DNA of the CDR3: TGTGCCAGCACCAATAGCGGGGGGGCCGACGAGCAGTACTTC.

This clonotype was detected many times. The V gene is TRBV28, the J gene TRBJ2-5; D not resolved. The CDR3 is 17 amino acids. V was clipped by 6 bases and J by 4 bases, with 24 bases between them. The germline CDR1 and CDR2 sequences are MDHEN and SYDVKM. CDR3 bases: TGTGCCAGCAGCCTTATCTTTGGATCCCGGAGAGGAGAGACCCAGTACTTC. Amino acids: CASSLIFGSRRGETQYF.

In regard to this clonotype: A much larger clone is a single base away; this may be a read error. The chain employs TRBV11-2 and TRBJ2-2; no clear D gene. Trimming took off 1 base at V and 1 base at J, with 13 bases between the two ends. The V gene's germline CDR1 is SGHAT and CDR2 FQNNGV. This CDR3 region has 17 residues. CDR3 amino acids: CASSLGVCVLNTGELFF. The CDR3 DNA reads as TGTGCCAGCAGCTTAGGGGTATGCGTCCTGAACACCGGGGAGCTGTTTTTT.

The chain combines TRBV28 with TRBJ1-2; unclear D gene. This CDR3 region has 12 residues. Trimming removed 2 bases at V and 8 bases at J, with 9 bases between. Germline loops: CDR1 MDHEN, CDR2 SYDVKM. CDR3 in amino acids: CASSLGRVGYTF. The CDR3 DNA follows: TGTGCCAGCAGTTTAGGGAGGGTCGGCTACACCTTC.

This clonotype was counted a few times. The chain combines TRBV7-9 with TRBJ1-5, with TRBD1 as a possible D gene (5 bases). Germline V gene data show CDR1 as SEHNR and CDR2 as FQNEAQ (reference sequence). Trimming cost V 1 base and J 7 bases, with 8 bases left between them. CDR3 length: 13 residues. In nucleotides, the CDR3 is TGTGCCAGCAGCTTAGTGTGGGGGCAGCCCCAGCATTTT. It encodes CASSLVWGQPQHF.

There are a few counts of this clonotype. J is TRBJ2-3 and V is TRBV5-1; 9 bases fit TRBD1. CDR1 is SGHRS and CDR2 is YFSETQ in the germline V gene. V lost 2 bases, J lost 4 bases, and 5 bases stayed unmatched. The CDR3 runs 15 residues. Written as DNA, the CDR3 is TGCGCCAGCAGCTTAGGGGACAGGGAAGCAGATACGCAGTATTTT. The encoded protein is CASSLGDREADTQYF.

This clonotype was seen a few times. The chain joins TRBV12-3 or TRBV12-4 to TRBJ2-1, with 12 nucleotides matching TRBD2. V lost 3 bases to trimming and J lost 7 bases; unmatched junction nucleotides: 10. This CDR3 is built from 17 residues. CDR3 amino acids: CASSFRTSGKTGNEQFF. The CDR3 DNA reads TGTGCCAGCAGTTTTAGGACTAGCGGGAAAACGGGGAATGAGCAGTTCTTC.

This clonotype showed up just a few times. V and J are TRBV6-2 or TRBV6-3 and TRBJ2-3; D remains ambiguous. The CDR3 runs to 13 residues. V gave up 1 base and J gave up 2 bases, with 4 bases separating them. The germline gives CDR1 MNHEY, CDR2 SVGEGT. Written as DNA, the CDR3 is TGTGCCAGCAGTTACTACACCACAGATACGCAGTATTTT. Translating gives CASSYYTTDTQYF.